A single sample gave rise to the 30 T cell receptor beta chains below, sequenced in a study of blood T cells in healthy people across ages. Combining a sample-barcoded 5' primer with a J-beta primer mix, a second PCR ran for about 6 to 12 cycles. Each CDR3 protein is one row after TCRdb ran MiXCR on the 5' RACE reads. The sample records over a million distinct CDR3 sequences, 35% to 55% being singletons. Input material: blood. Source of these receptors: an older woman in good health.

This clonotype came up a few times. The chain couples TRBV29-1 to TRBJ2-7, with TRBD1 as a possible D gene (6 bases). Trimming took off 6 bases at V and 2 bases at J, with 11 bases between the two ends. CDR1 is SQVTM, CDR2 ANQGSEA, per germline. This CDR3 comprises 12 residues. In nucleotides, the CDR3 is TGCAGCGTCCGGGACACCGCCTACGAGCAGTACTTC. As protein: CSVRDTAYEQYF.

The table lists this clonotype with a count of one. The CDR3 loop is CSSLAGTKNIQYF. Written as DNA, the CDR3 is TGCAGTTCTCTGGCGGGGACCAAAAACATTCAGTACTTC. The rearrangement uses TRBV20-1 and TRBJ2-4; D is possibly TRBD2 (6 bases). V gave up 8 bases and J gave up 2 bases, with 13 bases separating them. The germline gives CDR1 DFQATT, CDR2 SNEGSKA (reference sequence). This CDR3 spans 13 amino acids.

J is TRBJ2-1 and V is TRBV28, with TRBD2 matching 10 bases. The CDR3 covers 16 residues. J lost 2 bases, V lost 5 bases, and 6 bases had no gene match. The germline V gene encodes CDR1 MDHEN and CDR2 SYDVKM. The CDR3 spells CASSGRLAGAYNEQFF. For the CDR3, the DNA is TGTGCCAGCAGTGGAAGGCTAGCGGGGGCCTACAATGAGCAGTTCTTC. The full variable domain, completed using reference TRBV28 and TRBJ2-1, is DVKVTQSSRYLVKRTGEKVFLECVQDMDHENMFWYRQDPGLGLRLIYFSYDVKMKEKGDIPEGYSVSREKKERFSLILESASTNQTSMYLCASSGRLAGAYNEQFFGPGTRLTVL.

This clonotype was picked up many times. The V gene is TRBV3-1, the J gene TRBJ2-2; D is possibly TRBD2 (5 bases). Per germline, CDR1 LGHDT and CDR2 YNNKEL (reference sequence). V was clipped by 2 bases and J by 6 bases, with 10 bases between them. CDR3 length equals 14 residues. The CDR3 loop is CASSQSPGAGELFF. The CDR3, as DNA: TGTGCCAGCAGCCAAAGCCCCGGGGCCGGGGAGCTGTTTTTT.

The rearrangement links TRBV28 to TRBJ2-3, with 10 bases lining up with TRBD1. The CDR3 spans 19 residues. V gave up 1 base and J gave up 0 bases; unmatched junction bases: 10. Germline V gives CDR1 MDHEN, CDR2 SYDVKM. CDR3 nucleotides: TGTGCCAGCAGTTTATTCGAGACAGGGGGCCCCACTAGCACAGATACGCAGTATTTT. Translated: CASSLFETGGPTSTDTQYF.

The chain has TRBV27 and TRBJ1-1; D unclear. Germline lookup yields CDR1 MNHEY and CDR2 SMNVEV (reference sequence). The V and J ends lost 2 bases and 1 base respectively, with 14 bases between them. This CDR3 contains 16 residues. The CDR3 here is CASSLVPSPGNTEAFF. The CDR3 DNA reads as TGTGCCAGCAGTTTAGTTCCCAGCCCGGGGAACACTGAAGCTTTCTTT.

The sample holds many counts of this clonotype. The CDR3 spells CASSFEGPTYEQYF. The CDR3 DNA is TGTGCCAGCAGCTTCGAAGGGCCTACCTACGAGCAGTACTTC. The chain joins TRBV6-5 to TRBJ2-7; D is unclear. The CDR3 consists of 14 residues. Deletions cut 6 bases from V and 2 bases from J, with 14 bases between. Germline lookup yields CDR1 MNHEY and CDR2 SVGAGI.

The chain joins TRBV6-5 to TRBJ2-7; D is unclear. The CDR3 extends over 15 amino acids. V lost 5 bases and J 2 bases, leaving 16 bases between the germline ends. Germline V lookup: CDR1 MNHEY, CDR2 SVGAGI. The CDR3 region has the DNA TGTGCCAGCAGTCCCCTACCATGGCTAGCCTACGAGCAGTACTTC. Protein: CASSPLPWLAYEQYF.

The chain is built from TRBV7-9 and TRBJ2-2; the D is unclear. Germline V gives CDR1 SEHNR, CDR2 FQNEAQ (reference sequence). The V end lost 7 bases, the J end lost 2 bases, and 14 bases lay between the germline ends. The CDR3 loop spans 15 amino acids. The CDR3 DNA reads TGTGCCAGCACCTCCCCGATTTTAAACACCGGGGAGCTGTTTTTT. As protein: CASTSPILNTGELFF. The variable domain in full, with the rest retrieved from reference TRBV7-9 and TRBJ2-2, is DTGVSQNPRHKITKRGQNVTFRCDPISEHNRLYWYRQTLGQGPEFLTYFQNEAQLEKSRLLSDRFSAERPKGSFSTLEIQRTEQGDSAMYLCASTSPILNTGELFFGEGSRLTVL.

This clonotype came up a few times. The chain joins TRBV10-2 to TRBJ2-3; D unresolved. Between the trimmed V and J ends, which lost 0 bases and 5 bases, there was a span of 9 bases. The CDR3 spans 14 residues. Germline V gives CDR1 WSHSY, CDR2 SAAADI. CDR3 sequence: CASSESILRDTQYF. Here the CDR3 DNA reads TGCGCCAGCAGTGAGTCGATTCTGAGAGATACGCAGTATTTT.

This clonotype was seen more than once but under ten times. The CDR3 DNA is TGTGCCAGCAGTTACTCGTGGACAGTCCAAGAGACCCAGTACTTC. Encoded protein: CASSYSWTVQETQYF. The V and J genes are TRBV6-2 or TRBV6-3 and TRBJ2-5; TRBD1 is a possible D gene (6 bases). Trimming took off 0 bases at V and 1 base at J, with 9 bases between the two ends. CDR1 is MNHEY and CDR2 is SVGEGT in the germline V gene. This CDR3 comprises 15 residues.

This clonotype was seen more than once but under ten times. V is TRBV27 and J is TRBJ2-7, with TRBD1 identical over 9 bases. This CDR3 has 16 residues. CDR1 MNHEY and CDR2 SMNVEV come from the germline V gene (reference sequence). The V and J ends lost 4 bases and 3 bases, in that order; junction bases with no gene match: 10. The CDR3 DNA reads TGTGCCAGCAGTTCTACTGACGGGACAGGGCTCTACGAGCAGTACTTC. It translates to CASSSTDGTGLYEQYF.

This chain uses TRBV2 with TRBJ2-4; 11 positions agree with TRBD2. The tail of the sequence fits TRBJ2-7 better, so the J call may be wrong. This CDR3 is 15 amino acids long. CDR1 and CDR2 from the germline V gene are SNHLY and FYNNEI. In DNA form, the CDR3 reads TGTGCCAGCCAAGAACTAGCGGGAGTATTATACGAGCAGTACTTC. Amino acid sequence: CASQELAGVLYEQYF.

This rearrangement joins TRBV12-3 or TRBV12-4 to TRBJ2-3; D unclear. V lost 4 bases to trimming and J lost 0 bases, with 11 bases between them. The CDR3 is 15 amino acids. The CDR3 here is CASSWLGPSTDTQYF. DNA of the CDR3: TGTGCCAGCAGTTGGTTGGGCCCAAGCACAGATACGCAGTATTTT.

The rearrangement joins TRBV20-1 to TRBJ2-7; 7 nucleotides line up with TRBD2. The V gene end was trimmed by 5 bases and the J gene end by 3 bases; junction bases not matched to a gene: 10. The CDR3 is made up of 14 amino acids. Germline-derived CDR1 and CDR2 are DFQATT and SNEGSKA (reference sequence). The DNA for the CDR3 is TGCAGTGCTTATTTAGCGGGCAGGAACTACGAGCAGTACTTC. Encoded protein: CSAYLAGRNYEQYF.

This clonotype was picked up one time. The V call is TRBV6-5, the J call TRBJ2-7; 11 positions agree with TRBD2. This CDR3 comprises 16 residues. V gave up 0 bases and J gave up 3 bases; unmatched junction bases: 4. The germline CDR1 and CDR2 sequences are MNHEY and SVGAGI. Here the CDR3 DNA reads TGTGCCAGCAGTTACTCCGCGACTAGCGGGAACTACGAGCAGTACTTC. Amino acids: CASSYSATSGNYEQYF.

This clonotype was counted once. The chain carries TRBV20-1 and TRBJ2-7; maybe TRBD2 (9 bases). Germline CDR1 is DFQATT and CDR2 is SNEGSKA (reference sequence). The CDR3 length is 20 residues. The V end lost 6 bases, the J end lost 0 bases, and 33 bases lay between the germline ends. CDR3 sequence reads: CSAIPGQVLAGKESSYEQYF. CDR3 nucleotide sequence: TGCAGTGCCATTCCGGGACAGGTGCTAGCGGGGAAGGAGAGCTCCTACGAGCAGTACTTC.

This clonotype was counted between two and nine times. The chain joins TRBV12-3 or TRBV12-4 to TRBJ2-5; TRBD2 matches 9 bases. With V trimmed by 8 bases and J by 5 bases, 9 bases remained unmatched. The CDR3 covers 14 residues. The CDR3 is CASRRIAGEETQYF. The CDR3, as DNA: TGTGCCAGCCGCCGGATAGCGGGAGAGGAGACCCAGTACTTC.

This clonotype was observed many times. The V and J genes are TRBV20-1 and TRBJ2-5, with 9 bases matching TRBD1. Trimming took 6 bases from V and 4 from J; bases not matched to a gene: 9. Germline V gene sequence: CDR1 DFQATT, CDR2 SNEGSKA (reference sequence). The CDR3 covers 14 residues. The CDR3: CSANDRGRGETQYF. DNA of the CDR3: TGCAGTGCGAACGACAGGGGGAGGGGAGAGACCCAGTACTTC.

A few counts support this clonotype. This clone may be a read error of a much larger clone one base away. Written as DNA, the CDR3 is TGCAGTGCTAGACTCGGGAGCGCCAATGAGCAGTACTTC. This encodes CSARLGSANEQYF. The V gene is TRBV20-1, the J gene TRBJ2-7; a possible D gene is TRBD2 (6 bases). This CDR3 region has 13 residues. With 2 bases removed from V and 7 bases from J, the gap between germline ends came to 15 bases. Germline lookup yields CDR1 DFQATT and CDR2 SNEGSKA (reference sequence).

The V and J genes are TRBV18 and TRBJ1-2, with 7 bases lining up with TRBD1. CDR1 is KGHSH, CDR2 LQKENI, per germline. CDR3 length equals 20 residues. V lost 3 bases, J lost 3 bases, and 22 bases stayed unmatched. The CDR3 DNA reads TGTGCCAGCTCACCCATTGTCGGCCGGGCAGGGGGATATACCGACTATGGCTACACCTTC. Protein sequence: CASSPIVGRAGGYTDYGYTF.

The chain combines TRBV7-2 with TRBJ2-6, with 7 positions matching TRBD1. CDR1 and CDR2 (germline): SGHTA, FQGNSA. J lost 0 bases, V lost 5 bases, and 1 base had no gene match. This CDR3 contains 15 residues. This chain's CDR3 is CTSSPGGSGANVLTF. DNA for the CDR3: TGTACCAGCAGCCCAGGGGGCTCTGGGGCCAACGTCCTGACTTTC. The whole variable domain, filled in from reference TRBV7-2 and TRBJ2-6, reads GAGVSQSPSNKVTEKGKDVELRCDPISGHTALYWYRQSLGQGLEFLIYFQGNSAPDKSGLPSDRFSAERTGGSVSTLTIQRTQQEDSAVYLCTSSPGGSGANVLTFGAGSRLTVL.

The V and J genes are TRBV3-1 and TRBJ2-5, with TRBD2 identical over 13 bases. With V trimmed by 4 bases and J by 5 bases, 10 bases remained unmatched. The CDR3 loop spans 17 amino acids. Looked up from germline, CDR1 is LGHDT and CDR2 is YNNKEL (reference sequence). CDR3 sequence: CASSRATSGRALETQYF. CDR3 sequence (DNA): TGTGCCAGCAGCCGTGCTACTAGCGGGAGGGCCCTCGAGACCCAGTACTTC.

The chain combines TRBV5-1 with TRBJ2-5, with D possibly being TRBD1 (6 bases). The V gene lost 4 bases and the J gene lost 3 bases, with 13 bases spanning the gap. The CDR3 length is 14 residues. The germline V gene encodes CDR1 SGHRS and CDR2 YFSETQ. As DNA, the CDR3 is TGCGCCAGCAGCAGGGGGTCTTGGGAAGAGACCCAGTACTTC. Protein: CASSRGSWEETQYF. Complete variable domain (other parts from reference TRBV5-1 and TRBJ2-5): KAGVTQTPRYLIKTRGQQVTLSCSPISGHRSVSWYQQTPGQGLQFLFEYFSETQRNKGNFPGRFSGRQFSNSRSEMNVSTLELGDSALYLCASSRGSWEETQYFGPGTRLLVL.

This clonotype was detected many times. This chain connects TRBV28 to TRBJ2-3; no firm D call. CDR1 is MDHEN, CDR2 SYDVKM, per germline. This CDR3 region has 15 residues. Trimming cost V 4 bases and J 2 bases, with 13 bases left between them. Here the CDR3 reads CASSSPPDLTDTQYF. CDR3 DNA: TGTGCCAGCAGTTCGCCCCCCGACCTCACAGATACGCAGTATTTT.

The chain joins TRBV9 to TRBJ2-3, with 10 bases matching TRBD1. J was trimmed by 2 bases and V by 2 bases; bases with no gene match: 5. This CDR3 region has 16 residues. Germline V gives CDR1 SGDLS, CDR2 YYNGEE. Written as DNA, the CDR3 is TGTGCCAGCAGCGTCCGAGGGACAGGGGACACAGATACGCAGTATTTT. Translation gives CASSVRGTGDTDTQYF.

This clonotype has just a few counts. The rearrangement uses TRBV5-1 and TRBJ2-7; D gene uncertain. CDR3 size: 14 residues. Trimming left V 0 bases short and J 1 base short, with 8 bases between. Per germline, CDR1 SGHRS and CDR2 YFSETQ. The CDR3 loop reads CASSLVPYSYEQYF. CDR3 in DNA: TGCGCCAGCAGCTTGGTTCCATATTCCTACGAGCAGTACTTC. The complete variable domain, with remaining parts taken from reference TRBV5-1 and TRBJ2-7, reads KAGVTQTPRYLIKTRGQQVTLSCSPISGHRSVSWYQQTPGQGLQFLFEYFSETQRNKGNFPGRFSGRQFSNSRSEMNVSTLELGDSALYLCASSLVPYSYEQYFGPGTRLTVT.

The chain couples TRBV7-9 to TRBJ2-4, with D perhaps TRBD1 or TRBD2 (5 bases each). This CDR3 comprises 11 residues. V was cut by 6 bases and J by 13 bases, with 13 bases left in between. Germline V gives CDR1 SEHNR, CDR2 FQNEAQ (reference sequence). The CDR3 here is CASSSWDGQYF. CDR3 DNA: TGTGCCAGCAGTTCTTGGGACGGGCAGTACTTC.

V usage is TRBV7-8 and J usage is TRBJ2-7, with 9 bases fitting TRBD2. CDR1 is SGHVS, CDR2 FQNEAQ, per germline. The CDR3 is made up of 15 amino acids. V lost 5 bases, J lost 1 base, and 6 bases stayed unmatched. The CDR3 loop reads CASSPQAGGSYEQYF. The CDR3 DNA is TGTGCCAGCAGCCCCCAGGCGGGGGGGTCCTACGAGCAGTACTTC.

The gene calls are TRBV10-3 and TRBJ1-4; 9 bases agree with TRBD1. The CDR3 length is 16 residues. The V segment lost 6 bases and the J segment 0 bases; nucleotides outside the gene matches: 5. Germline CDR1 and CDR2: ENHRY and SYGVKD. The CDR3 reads CAISPQGASTNEKLFF. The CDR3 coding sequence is TGTGCCATCAGCCCACAGGGGGCCTCAACTAATGAAAAACTGTTTTTT.